Listed here is a single T cell receptor beta chain. No antigen is known for it. Within one base of it there is no much larger clone, and no base qualities were kept. These data come from a study of T cell changes during pregnancy in multiple sclerosis (dated by TCRdb to the late 2010s). Background for the entire study: The study looked at changes in the T cell repertoire across pregnancy in women with multiple sclerosis.

Germline trimming amounts to 5 bases on V and 6 bases on J, with 6 as the count of junction bases outside the gene matches. The cysteine opens and the phenylalanine closes a CDR3 of 16 amino acids. Kept here is only the CDR3 DNA, which spans 48 bases and is read in frame from base 1. Reading the germline V gene gives CDR1 SGHTA and CDR2 FQGTGA. The protocol used for the library was the immunoSEQ multiplex PCR assay. The clones in this table, taken by TCRdb from immuneACCESS, are in-frame only. Not every clone is retained; where verified, under half of the shortfall comes from an unresolved V gene, and the cause of the rest is unknown. The sample table lists just under 85,000 clones, approximately 93% of them with a count of one. The ten largest clones add up to 2.5% of the sample.

Source: peripheral blood, taken in the first trimester of pregnancy. This receptor chain uses TRBV7-3 and TRBJ2-3, with 15 bases in between that match TRBD2. This receptor was obtained from a female donor with multiple sclerosis, enrolled in a pregnancy study. CDR3 loop: CASSPRTSGGADTQYF. The base sequence is TGTGCCAGCAGCCCTCGGACTAGCGGGGGGGCTGATACGCAGTATTTT.